A single sample is the source of the 2 T cell receptor beta chains below, sequenced in a study of Ad26.COV2.S vaccination and SARS-CoV-2 variants (TCRdb year 2021). Receptor amplification or capture employed the immunoSEQ multiplex PCR assay. Drawn from immuneACCESS, this table holds only the in-frame rearrangements with V and J called that TCRdb kept. Clones are partly lost; checked studies trace under half to an unresolved V gene and leave the rest unexplained. For this sample the table gives approximately 350,000 clones, of which roughly 87% were detected only once. The ten largest account for about 3.5% of the sample. In the paper's terms, the treatment or condition label means: around 19 received Ad26.COV2.S at low or high dose, single or two shots; about 5 received placebo; per-sample allocation not given. Repertoires of vaccine and placebo recipients were sequenced from samples collected on day 63 after the first injection.

This material consisted of peripheral blood, taken in a trial of Ad26.COV2.S vaccine versus placebo. These receptor sequences come from a person aged 18-60 years who received the Ad26.COV2.S COVID-19 vaccine or a placebo.

The chain combines TRBV6-6 with TRBJ2-1, with D unclear. Germline V CDR1 and CDR2: MNHNY, SVGAGI (reference sequence). The CDR3 extends over 12 amino acids. Trimming left V 5 bases short and J 6 bases short, with 8 bases between. This chain's CDR3 is CASSKLVNEQFF. For the CDR3, the DNA is TGTGCCAGCAGTAAACTGGTCAATGAGCAGTTCTTC.

The genes are TRBV29-1 and TRBJ1-1; 7 positions match TRBD1. The CDR3 runs 11 residues. CDR1 is SQVTM and CDR2 is ANQGSEA in the germline V gene. Losses at the gene ends were 7 bases for V and 5 bases for J; bases not matched to a gene: 4. The CDR3 DNA reads as TGCAGCGGAGCAGGGGGGACTGAAGCTTTCTTT. It codes for CSGAGGTEAFF.